Each of the 32 T cell receptor beta chains below was sequenced from the same sample in a study of immune heterogeneity within non-small cell lung tumors. Each sample used around 600 ng of genomic DNA from bulk tumor tissue. Several spatially distant biopsies were obtained per primary tumor intraoperatively. These patients got curative surgery after being newly diagnosed with untreated non-small cell lung cancer. The authors amplified TCR beta CDR3 by multiplex PCR with 32 V and 13 J primers. TCRdb fed the multiplex PCR reads into MiXCR, producing one record per CDR3 protein. Of some 1,900 distinct CDR3 sequences in the sample, about 47% were seen once. Sequencing was performed on lung tumor tissue. Source of these receptors: a man between 65 and 79 years old with non-small cell lung cancer.

Only a few counts were recorded for this clonotype. The genes are TRBV9 and TRBJ2-1; no definite D call. CDR3 size: 11 residues. Germline V gene data show CDR1 as SGDLS and CDR2 as YYNGEE. Trimming stripped 2 bases from V and 9 bases from J, with 6 bases between. Here the CDR3 DNA reads TGTGCCAGCAGCGTGGGCGTTGAGCAGTTCTTC. As protein: CASSVGVEQFF.

J is TRBJ2-1 and V is TRBV27, with 8 bases matching TRBD2. V gave up 5 bases and J gave up 1 base; unmatched junction bases: 4. The CDR3 spans 15 residues. Germline V gene data show CDR1 as MNHEY and CDR2 as SMNVEV (reference sequence). In DNA, the CDR3 is TGTGCCAGCAGTAGAAGCGGGAGTTCCTACAATGAGCAGTTCTTC. This gives the protein CASSRSGSSYNEQFF.

The chain employs TRBV19 and TRBJ2-7; D is perhaps TRBD1 (6 bases). The CDR3 sequence is 13 residues long. Germline CDR1 LNHDA, CDR2 SQIVND (reference sequence). The V gene lost 7 bases and the J gene lost 5 bases, with 15 bases spanning the gap. The CDR3 region is CASIDRTGNEQYF. As DNA, the CDR3 is TGTGCCAGTATCGACAGGACGGGAAACGAGCAGTACTTC.

This clonotype was recorded a few times. The chain combines TRBV5-5 with TRBJ2-7, with no clear D. V lost 4 bases, J lost 3 bases, and 5 bases lay in between. The germline V gene encodes CDR1 SGHKS and CDR2 YYEKEE (reference sequence). The CDR3 has 11 residues. The CDR3 coding sequence is TGTGCCAGCAGCAAAAACTACGAGCAGTACTTC. Protein product: CASSKNYEQYF.

The chain employs TRBV20-1 and TRBJ1-4; TRBD1 matches 10 bases. Germline loops: CDR1 DFQATT, CDR2 SNEGSKA (reference sequence). Unmatched junction bases numbered 12, after V lost 0 bases and J lost 8 bases. The CDR3 consists of 17 residues. CDR3 in DNA: TGCAGTGCTAGAGACGACAGGGGGCCTGGTATAAAAGAAAAACTGTTTTTT. Residues: CSARDDRGPGIKEKLFF.

There are a few counts of this clonotype. V is TRBV6-2 or TRBV6-3 and J is TRBJ1-1; D remains unclear. The CDR3 runs 13 residues. V lost 3 bases and J lost 1, with 6 bases in between. In germline, CDR1 is MNHEY, CDR2 SVGEGT. CDR3 nucleotide sequence: TGTGCCAGCAGTTATCGACGGAACACTGAAGCTTTCTTT. Protein product: CASSYRRNTEAFF.

This chain uses TRBV6-1 with TRBJ1-6, with D uncertain. The CDR3 has 18 residues. Germline assignment: CDR1 MNHNS and CDR2 SASEGT. V was trimmed by 0 bases and J by 9 bases, leaving 21 bases between them. CDR3 coding DNA: TGTGCCAGCAGTGAAGCGCGTGCTGGAGCCCGGCTTGCTTCACCCCTCCACTTT. Protein: CASSEARAGARLASPLHF.

The chain employs TRBV19 and TRBJ2-1; TRBD1 matches at 8 bases. The V gene end was trimmed by 10 bases and the J gene end by 0 bases; junction bases not matched to a gene: 5. From germline, CDR1 is LNHDA and CDR2 SQIVND (reference sequence). The CDR3 has 14 residues. The chain's CDR3 is CAISTGGSYNEQFF. As DNA, the CDR3 is TGTGCCATCTCAACAGGGGGCTCCTACAATGAGCAGTTCTTC.

By proportion, this clonotype is large. The V and J genes are TRBV27 and TRBJ1-6, with D possibly TRBD1 on 6 matching bases. This CDR3 is built from 13 residues. Germline V gives CDR1 MNHEY, CDR2 SMNVEV (reference sequence). The V and J ends lost 7 bases and 7 bases respectively, with 11 bases between them. CDR3 sequence reads: CASKGGINSPLHF. DNA for the CDR3: TGTGCCAGCAAGGGGGGGATAAATTCACCCCTCCACTTT.

Only one count was recorded for this clonotype. The chain uses TRBV2 and TRBJ1-4; 10 bases agree with TRBD1. The CDR3 has 15 residues. J gave up 4 bases and V 8 bases, and 7 bases lay outside the gene matches. The germline gives CDR1 SNHLY, CDR2 FYNNEI. In DNA, the CDR3 is TGTGCCAGCGGAAGGGACAGGGGCGGTAATGAAAAACTGTTTTTT. Its translation: CASGRDRGGNEKLFF.

V is TRBV15 and J is TRBJ2-7; maybe TRBD2 (6 bases). Trimming stripped 5 bases from V and 0 bases from J, with 14 bases between. This CDR3 contains 15 residues. The V gene's germline CDR1 is LNHNV and CDR2 YYDKDF (reference sequence). The CDR3 coding sequence is TGTGCCACCAGCCAGGATGGGGGGAGCTCCTACGAGCAGTACTTC. Its protein is CATSQDGGSSYEQYF. Full variable domain (remainder filled in from reference TRBV15 and TRBJ2-7): DAMVIQNPRYQVTQFGKPVTLSCSQTLNHNVMYWYQQKSSQAPKLLFHYYDKDFNNEADTPDNFQSRRPNTSFCFLDIRSPGLGDTAMYLCATSQDGGSSYEQYFGPGTRLTVT.

The rearrangement links TRBV6-1 to TRBJ2-7; 7 positions match TRBD2. Germline CDR1 and CDR2: MNHNS and SASEGT. This CDR3 spans 14 amino acids. Trimming cost V 6 bases and J 7 bases; bases outside gene matches: 12. CDR3 bases: TGTGCCAGCAGGAGATGGGGGGGTCCGGGGGAGCAGTACTTC. This codes for CASRRWGGPGEQYF.

The V call is TRBV18, the J call TRBJ1-1, with 8 bases fitting TRBD1. J gave up 6 bases and V 1 base, and 7 bases lay outside the gene matches. Germline CDR1 and CDR2: KGHSH and LQKENI. The length of the CDR3 is 15 residues. As DNA, the CDR3 is TGTGCCAGCTCACCACGGCAGGGGGCGGACTCTGAAGCTTTCTTT. It yields the protein CASSPRQGADSEAFF.

Only a few counts were recorded for this clonotype. The chain combines TRBV20-1 with TRBJ1-1, with D perhaps TRBD1 (6 bases). Germline CDR1 and CDR2: DFQATT and SNEGSKA (reference sequence). The CDR3 has 16 residues. V lost 0 bases to trimming and J lost 0 bases, with 14 bases between them. The CDR3: CSARDSTGFMNTEAFF. CDR3 DNA: TGCAGTGCTAGAGATAGTACAGGGTTTATGAACACTGAAGCTTTCTTT.

The chain links TRBV7-9 to TRBJ1-4; D is undetermined. The CDR3 sequence is 14 residues long. Germline V gene data show CDR1 as SEHNR and CDR2 as FQNEAQ (reference sequence). The V end was cut by 5 bases, the J end by 0 bases, with 7 bases between. The CDR3 region is CASSPGATNEKLFF. The CDR3 nucleotides read TGTGCCAGCAGCCCGGGAGCAACTAATGAAAAACTGTTTTTT.

V usage is TRBV27 and J usage is TRBJ1-2; TRBD1 is a possible D gene (6 bases). Germline loops: CDR1 MNHEY, CDR2 SMNVEV (reference sequence). CDR3 length equals 15 residues. Trimming shortened V by 6 bases and J by 3 bases, and 17 bases separated the two germline ends. This CDR3 reads CASRKRQEPYYGYTF. The CDR3 DNA reads as TGTGCCAGCAGGAAGAGACAGGAACCCTACTATGGCTACACCTTC.

The chain uses TRBV18 and TRBJ2-2, with D unclear. Trimming removed 0 bases from V and 3 bases from J, with 2 bases in between. Germline V gene lookup returns CDR1 KGHSH and CDR2 LQKENI. The CDR3 covers 13 residues. CDR3 loop: CASSPPDTGELFF. CDR3 bases: TGTGCCAGCTCACCACCAGACACCGGGGAGCTGTTTTTT.

J is TRBJ2-3 and V is TRBV27; TRBD1 matches at 8 bases. Germline lookup yields CDR1 MNHEY and CDR2 SMNVEV (reference sequence). J gave up 10 bases and V 4 bases, and 22 bases lay outside the gene matches. The CDR3 is 18 amino acids. CDR3 coding DNA: TGTGCCAGCAGTTCAACGCCCCGGCCAGGGGGCCGGTCCGGGGCGCAGTATTTT. This translates into CASSSTPRPGGRSGAQYF.

This clonotype was picked up a small number of times. The V gene is TRBV29-1, the J gene TRBJ1-2; 9 bases are a match to TRBD1. J gave up 4 bases and V 4 bases, and 13 bases lay outside the gene matches. In germline, CDR1 is SQVTM, CDR2 ANQGSEA. This CDR3 spans 16 amino acids. This CDR3 reads CSVVLGSGQGFYGYTF. The CDR3 DNA is TGCAGCGTTGTTTTAGGTTCGGGACAGGGTTTCTATGGCTACACCTTC.

The table lists this clonotype with a few counts. The genes are TRBV27 and TRBJ2-2, with 9 bases matching TRBD1. The ends lost 6 bases at V and 4 bases at J; junction bases unmatched: 6. Germline V gives CDR1 MNHEY, CDR2 SMNVEV (reference sequence). The CDR3 is 15 amino acids. CDR3 protein: CASSRDRVGTGELFF. CDR3 in DNA: TGTGCCAGCAGCCGGGACAGGGTTGGCACCGGGGAGCTGTTTTTT.

This clonotype appeared a few times. The rearrangement uses TRBV18 and TRBJ2-1, with TRBD2 identical over 13 bases. Germline trimming cut 3 bases from V and 2 bases from J; bases unmatched to any gene: 1. Germline CDR1 and CDR2: KGHSH and LQKENI. This CDR3 spans 16 amino acids. DNA of the CDR3: TGTGCCAGCTCACCCGGGACTAGCGGGACCTACAATGAGCAGTTCTTC. This sequence encodes CASSPGTSGTYNEQFF. Drawing the rest from reference TRBV18 and TRBJ2-1, the complete variable domain is NAGVMQNPRHLVRRRGQEARLRCSPMKGHSHVYWYRQLPEEGLKFMVYLQKENIIDESGMPKERFSAEFPKEGPSILRIQQVVRGDSAAYFCASSPGTSGTYNEQFFGPGTRLTVL.

The chain employs TRBV11-2 and TRBJ2-7; D assignment may be TRBD1 or TRBD2 (6 bases each). Germline assignment: CDR1 SGHAT and CDR2 FQNNGV. This CDR3 comprises 15 residues. V dropped 1 base and J dropped 5 bases, with 15 bases sitting between them. The DNA of the CDR3 is TGTGCCAGCAGCTTAGTAGGGGGGCTATTGGACGAGCAGTACTTC. Residues: CASSLVGGLLDEQYF.

The chain uses TRBV30 and TRBJ2-7, with 8 bases matching TRBD2. V dropped 0 bases and J dropped 2; count of bases not matched to a gene: 9. Germline V gives CDR1 GTSNPN, CDR2 SVGIG (reference sequence). The CDR3 has 16 residues. CDR3 sequence (DNA): TGTGCCTGGAGTGTCGGTAGCGGGATCCTAACCTACGAGCAGTACTTC. It specifies CAWSVGSGILTYEQYF.

This chain uses TRBV6-1 with TRBJ2-7; tentatively, D is TRBD2 (5 bases). V was pared by 5 bases and J by 2 bases, with 13 bases between. The CDR3 totals 14 residues. Per the germline V gene, CDR1 is MNHNS and CDR2 is SASEGT. CDR3 sequence reads: CASSRWESPYEQYF. CDR3 sequence (DNA): TGTGCCAGCAGTCGATGGGAGAGCCCCTACGAGCAGTACTTC.

Sample share makes this clonotype large. This chain links TRBV30 with TRBJ2-7; the match to TRBD2 covers 9 bases. The CDR3 is 14 amino acids. V lost 0 bases, J lost 7 bases, and 7 bases stayed unmatched. Germline assignment: CDR1 GTSNPN and CDR2 SVGIG (reference sequence). The CDR3 here is CAWSVLAGLGEQYF. CDR3 coding DNA: TGTGCCTGGAGTGTTCTAGCGGGGTTGGGGGAGCAGTACTTC.

This clonotype was seen more than once but under ten times. This chain connects TRBV6-1 to TRBJ2-7; 7 bases map to TRBD2. Looked up from germline, CDR1 is MNHNS and CDR2 is SASEGT. CDR3 length equals 15 residues. J gave up 0 bases and V 6 bases, and 8 bases lay outside the gene matches. This CDR3 is CASSYLAASSYEQYF. The CDR3 DNA is TGTGCCAGCAGCTATCTAGCGGCCAGCTCCTACGAGCAGTACTTC.

V usage is TRBV20-1 and J usage is TRBJ1-2; D unclear. CDR1 is DFQATT, CDR2 SNEGSKA, per germline (reference sequence). The V gene lost 7 bases and the J gene lost 0 bases, with 12 bases spanning the gap. This CDR3 region has 13 residues. DNA for the CDR3: TGCAGTGTAACAGACACTTCTAACTATGGCTACACCTTC. This encodes CSVTDTSNYGYTF.

The rearrangement uses TRBV15 and TRBJ2-3; D possibly corresponds to TRBD1 (6 bases). The CDR3 covers 16 residues. The ends were cut back, 0 bases at V and 9 bases at J, with 19 bases in the middle. CDR1 is LNHNV, CDR2 YYDKDF, per germline (reference sequence). Written as DNA, the CDR3 is TGTGCCACCAGCAGAGATTTGTCAGGGGCCGGCGCGACGCAGTATTTT. Protein sequence: CATSRDLSGAGATQYF.

The chain uses TRBV27 and TRBJ2-2; 11 nucleotides line up with TRBD2. The CDR3 runs to 14 residues. V shed 9 bases and J 5 bases; nucleotides not matched to a gene: 5. CDR1 MNHEY and CDR2 SMNVEV come from the germline V gene (reference sequence). The CDR3: CASGVAGGTGELFF. CDR3 nucleotides: TGTGCCAGTGGGGTAGCGGGAGGGACCGGGGAGCTGTTTTTT.

V usage is TRBV3-1 and J usage is TRBJ2-5; 10 nucleotides align to TRBD1. The germline V gene encodes CDR1 LGHDT and CDR2 YNNKEL (reference sequence). The V segment lost 3 bases and the J segment 7 bases; nucleotides outside the gene matches: 5. CDR3 length: 14 amino acids. CDR3 in amino acids: CASSQEDRGGTQYF. DNA of the CDR3: TGTGCCAGCAGCCAGGAGGACAGGGGGGGGACCCAGTACTTC.

J is TRBJ2-1 and V is TRBV10-3; 14 nucleotides match TRBD2. This CDR3 is built from 16 residues. Germline loops: CDR1 ENHRY, CDR2 SYGVKD. Unmatched junction bases numbered 12, after V lost 11 bases and J lost 6 bases. Written as DNA, the CDR3 is TGTGCCTCGGGGACTAGCGGGAGTGGTGGGTTCAATGAGCAGTTCTTC. It yields the protein CASGTSGSGGFNEQFF.

This clonotype was seen a few times. V and J are TRBV19 and TRBJ2-1, with 16 bases identical to TRBD2. The ends lost 3 bases at V and 6 bases at J; junction bases unmatched: 11. Germline loops: CDR1 LNHDA, CDR2 SQIVND (reference sequence). The CDR3 has 19 amino acids. The CDR3 sequence is CASSIRTGGLAGGLNEQFF. The CDR3 nucleotides are TGTGCCAGTAGTATCAGGACAGGGGGACTAGCGGGAGGGCTCAATGAGCAGTTCTTC.